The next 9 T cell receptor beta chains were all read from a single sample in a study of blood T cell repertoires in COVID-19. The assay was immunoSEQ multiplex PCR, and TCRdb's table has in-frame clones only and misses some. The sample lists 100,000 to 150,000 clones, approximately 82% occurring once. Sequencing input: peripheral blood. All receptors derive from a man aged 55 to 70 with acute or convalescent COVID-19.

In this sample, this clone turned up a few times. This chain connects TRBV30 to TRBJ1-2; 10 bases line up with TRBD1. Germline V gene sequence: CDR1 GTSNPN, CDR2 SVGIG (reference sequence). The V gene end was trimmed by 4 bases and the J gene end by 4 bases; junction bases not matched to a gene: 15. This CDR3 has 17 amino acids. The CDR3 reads CAWIHLAPDRGFYGYTF. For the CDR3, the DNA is TGTGCCTGGATCCACTTAGCCCCGGACAGGGGGTTCTATGGCTACACCTTC. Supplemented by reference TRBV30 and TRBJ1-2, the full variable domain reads SQTIHQWPATLVQPVGSPLSLECTVEGTSNPNLYWYRQAAGRGLQLLFYSVGIGQISSEVPQNLSASRPQDRQFILSSKKLLLSDSGFYLCAWIHLAPDRGFYGYTFGSGTRLTVV.

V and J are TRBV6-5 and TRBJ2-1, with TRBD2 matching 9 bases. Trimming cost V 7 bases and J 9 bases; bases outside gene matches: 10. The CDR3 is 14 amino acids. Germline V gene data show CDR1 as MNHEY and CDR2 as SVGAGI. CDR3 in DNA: TGTGCCAGCACCTCTAGCGGGGAGTACGGTGAGCAGTTCTTC. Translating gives CASTSSGEYGEQFF.

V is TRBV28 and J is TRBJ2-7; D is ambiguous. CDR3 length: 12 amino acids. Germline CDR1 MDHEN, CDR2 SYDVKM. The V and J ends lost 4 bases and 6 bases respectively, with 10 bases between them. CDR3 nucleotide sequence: TGTGCCAGCAGTTCCCGGGTGGGCGAGCAGTACTTC. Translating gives CASSSRVGEQYF.

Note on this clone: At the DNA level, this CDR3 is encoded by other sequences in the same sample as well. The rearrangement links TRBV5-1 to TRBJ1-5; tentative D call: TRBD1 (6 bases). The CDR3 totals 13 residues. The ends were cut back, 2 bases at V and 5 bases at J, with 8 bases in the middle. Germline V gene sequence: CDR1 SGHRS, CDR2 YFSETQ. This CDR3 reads CASSFAGDQPQHF. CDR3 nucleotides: TGCGCCAGCAGCTTTGCAGGGGATCAGCCCCAGCATTTT.

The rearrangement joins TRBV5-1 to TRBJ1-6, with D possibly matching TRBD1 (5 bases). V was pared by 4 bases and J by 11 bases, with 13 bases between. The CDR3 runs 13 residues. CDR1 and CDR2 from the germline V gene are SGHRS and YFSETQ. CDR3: CASSRAGTTPLHF. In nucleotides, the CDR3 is TGCGCCAGCAGCCGGGCGGGGACTACACCCCTCCACTTT.

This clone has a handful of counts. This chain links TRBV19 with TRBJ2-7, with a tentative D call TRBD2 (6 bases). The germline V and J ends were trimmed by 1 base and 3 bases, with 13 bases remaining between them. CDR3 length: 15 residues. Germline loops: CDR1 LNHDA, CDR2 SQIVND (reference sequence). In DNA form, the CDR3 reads TGTGCCAGTAGTATAGTTCGGAGGGGCTACTACGAGCAGTACTTC. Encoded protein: CASSIVRRGYYEQYF.

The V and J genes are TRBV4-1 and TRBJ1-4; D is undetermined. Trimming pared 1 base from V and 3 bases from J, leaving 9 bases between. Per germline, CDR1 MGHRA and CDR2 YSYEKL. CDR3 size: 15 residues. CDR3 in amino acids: CASSQVGSANEKLFF. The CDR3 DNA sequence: TGCGCCAGCAGCCAAGTGGGGAGTGCTAATGAAAAACTGTTTTTT.

The CDR3 DNA reads as TGTGCCTGGACCTTGGCAGGCTACTATGGCTACACCTTC. Protein product: CAWTLAGYYGYTF. V gene TRBV30 combines with J gene TRBJ1-2; D not certain. The V and J ends lost 4 bases and 3 bases respectively, with 12 bases between them. Germline lookup yields CDR1 GTSNPN and CDR2 SVGIG (reference sequence). The CDR3 covers 13 residues.

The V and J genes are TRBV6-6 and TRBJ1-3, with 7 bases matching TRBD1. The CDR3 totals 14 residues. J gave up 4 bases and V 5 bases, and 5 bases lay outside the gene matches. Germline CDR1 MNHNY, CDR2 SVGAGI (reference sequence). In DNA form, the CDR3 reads TGTGCCAGCAGTGGCAGGGGGACGGGAAACACCATATATTTT. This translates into CASSGRGTGNTIYF.